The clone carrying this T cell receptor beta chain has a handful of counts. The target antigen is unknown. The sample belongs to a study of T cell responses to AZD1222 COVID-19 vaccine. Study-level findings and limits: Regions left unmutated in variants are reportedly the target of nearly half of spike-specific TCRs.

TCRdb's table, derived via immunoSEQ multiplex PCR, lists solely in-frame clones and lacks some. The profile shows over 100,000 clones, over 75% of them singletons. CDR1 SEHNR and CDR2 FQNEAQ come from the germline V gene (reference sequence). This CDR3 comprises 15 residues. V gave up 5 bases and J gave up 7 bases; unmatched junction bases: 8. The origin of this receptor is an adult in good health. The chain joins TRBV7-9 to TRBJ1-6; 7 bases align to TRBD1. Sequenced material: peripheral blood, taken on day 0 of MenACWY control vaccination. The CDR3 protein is CASSDGTVSNSPLHF. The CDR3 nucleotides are TGTGCCAGCAGCGATGGGACAGTCAGCAATTCACCCCTCCACTTT.